This T cell receptor beta chain was identified during a study of blood T cell repertoires in COVID-19. The wider study: From T cells, B-cell-depleted T cells, or PBMCs came the material, which was cDNA or gDNA.

Per the authors' pipeline: It was from reference gene primer amplification that nucleated cell counts were estimated. The table came from immunoSEQ multiplex PCR; TCRdb's copy has only in-frame clones and leaves some out. V and J calls and clone size are copied from that table; D and trimming were computed from the DNA. Among 55,000 to 90,000 clones listed, 75% to 90% were seen once. V gave up 3 bases and J gave up 12 bases, with 9 bases separating them. Germline V lookup: CDR1 LGHDT, CDR2 YNNKEL (reference sequence). The CDR3 runs to 11 residues. This clone was observed a single time. This TCR was sampled from a woman over 75 with active or convalescent COVID-19. Sample: peripheral blood. The chain is built from TRBV3-1 (or the pseudogene TRBV3-2) and TRBJ1-5; D is possibly TRBD1 (5 bases). The CDR3 sequence: CASSQQGVQHF. The CDR3 coding sequence is TGTGCCAGCAGCCAGCAGGGTGTCCAGCATTTT.